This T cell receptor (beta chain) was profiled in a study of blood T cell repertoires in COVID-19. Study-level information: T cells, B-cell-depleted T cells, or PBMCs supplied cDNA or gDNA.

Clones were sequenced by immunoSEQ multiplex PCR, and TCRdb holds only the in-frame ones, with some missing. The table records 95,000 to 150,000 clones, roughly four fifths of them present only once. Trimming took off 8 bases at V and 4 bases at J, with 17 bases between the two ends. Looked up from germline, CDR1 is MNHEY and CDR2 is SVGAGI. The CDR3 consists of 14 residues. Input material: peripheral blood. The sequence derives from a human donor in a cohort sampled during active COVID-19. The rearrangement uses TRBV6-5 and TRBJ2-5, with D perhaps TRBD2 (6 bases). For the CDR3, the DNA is TGTGCCAGCGCCCTCGCGGGGCCGCCAGAGACCCAGTACTTC. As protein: CASALAGPPETQYF.